The 9 T cell receptor beta chains presented below share a single source sample, sequenced in a study of CXCR3-negative and CXCR3-positive naive CD8 T cells. The authors made the TRB cDNA libraries by 5' RACE using UMI labels. One entry per CDR3 protein, without DNA, is what TCRdb gives after re-calling the 5' RACE reads. Its table lists fewer than 95,000 distinct CDR3 sequences. The sequencing input was naive CXCR3- CD8+ T cells from blood. Described subset: CD45RO-CCR7+CD27+CD95- naive CD8+ T cells lacking CXCR3 (TNR3-). The receptors stem from a human donor in good health. Some clones in this sample may be carry-over from other donors' samples.

The rearrangement uses TRBV13 and TRBJ1-1; TCRdb picks TRBD1, but there is no DNA to check that call. Germline V lookup: CDR1 PRHDT, CDR2 FYEKMQ (reference sequence). CDR3 length: 16 amino acids. The CDR3 spells CASSAVLIAGHTEAFF.

The chain links TRBV29-1 to TRBJ1-5; there is no DNA to check the TCRdb D call of TRBD1. Germline CDR1 is SQVTM and CDR2 is ANQGSEA. The CDR3 runs to 14 residues. The chain's CDR3 is CSVGDVGGNQPQHF.

This chain links TRBV9 with TRBJ2-7; TCRdb selects TRBD1, and the lack of DNA leaves this call unchecked. Germline V lookup: CDR1 SGDLS, CDR2 YYNGEE. The CDR3 is 17 amino acids. The CDR3 spells CASSVGMGQGASYEQYF. Full variable domain (remainder filled in from reference TRBV9 and TRBJ2-7): DSGVTQTPKHLITATGQRVTLRCSPRSGDLSVYWYQQSLDQGLQFLIQYYNGEERAKGNILERFSAQQFPDLHSELNLSSLELGDSALYFCASSVGMGQGASYEQYFGPGTRLTVT.

The chain links TRBV29-1 to TRBJ2-6. Per the germline V gene, CDR1 is SQVTM and CDR2 is ANQGSEA. The CDR3 length is 13 residues. The CDR3 region is CSVLGSGANVLTF.

The chain recombines TRBV20-1 with TRBJ2-1. There are 14 residues in the CDR3. Germline CDR1 DFQATT, CDR2 SNEGSKA (reference sequence). Here the CDR3 reads CSARDSHLYNEQFF.

The chain employs TRBV29-1 and TRBJ2-1; the D gene TCRdb calls, TRBD1, cannot be checked with no DNA. This CDR3 is built from 13 residues. The germline CDR1 and CDR2 sequences are SQVTM and ANQGSEA. The CDR3 loop reads CSVKGTGANEQFF.

This chain links TRBV5-5 with TRBJ2-5; TCRdb's D call, TRBD2, is unchecked because there is no DNA. The germline CDR1 and CDR2 sequences are SGHKS and YYEKEE (reference sequence). The CDR3 sequence is 14 residues long. The CDR3 sequence is CASSVGLEGETQYF.

The chain combines TRBV29-1 with TRBJ2-1; TCRdb reports TRBD1, a call that lacks DNA to check it against. The CDR3 runs to 15 residues. Germline assignment: CDR1 SQVTM and CDR2 ANQGSEA. CDR3 sequence: CSVDEGRSEYNEQFF.

The J gene is TRBJ2-7, the V gene TRBV20-1; checking the TCRdb D call of TRBD1 is not possible without DNA. Germline CDR1 and CDR2: DFQATT and SNEGSKA (reference sequence). This CDR3 spans 13 amino acids. CDR3 in amino acids: CSAKRDTAYEQYF.